The rows below give T cell receptor beta chains drawn from one sample of a study of PD-1 blockade in classical Hodgkin lymphoma. Repertoires were generated with immunoSEQ multiplex PCR, while TCRdb's copy carries only in-frame clones and drops some. The sample shows 5,000 to 6,000 clones, over 75% of them seen only once. Material: CD8+ T cells from blood, obtained at baseline. These receptor sequences come from a human donor with classical Hodgkin lymphoma. The CDR3 runs from the conserved cysteine through the conserved F or W. D genes are given only for firm matches. A row's size may be missing; if present it is once, few, many or a size class.

CDR3 DNA: TGTGCTAGTCGAGCAGATGCTACCTACGAGCAGTACTTC
CDR3 protein: CASRADATYEQYF
D gene: NA
J gene: TRBJ2-7
V gene: TRBV12-5
clone size: NA

CDR3 DNA: TGTGCCAGCAGTTGGGGCAGGGAGTCCTACGAGCAGTACTTC
CDR3 protein: CASSWGRESYEQYF
D gene: NA
J gene: TRBJ2-7
V gene: TRBV28
clone size: NA

CDR3 DNA: TGTGCCTGGAGGGGGGGGGCCAGGCCTGGAAACACCATATATTTT
CDR3 protein: CAWRGGARPGNTIYF
D gene: NA
J gene: TRBJ1-3
V gene: TRBV30
clone size: NA

CDR3 DNA: TGCGCCAGCAGCCAAGTTGAGGGCACGAACACTGAAGCTTTCTTT
CDR3 protein: CASSQVEGTNTEAFF
D gene: NA
J gene: TRBJ1-1
V gene: TRBV4-3
clone size: NA

CDR3 DNA: TGTGCCAGCACCCTCGGCTATGGCTACACCTTC
CDR3 protein: CASTLGYGYTF
D gene: NA
J gene: TRBJ1-2
V gene: TRBV28
clone size: NA

CDR3 DNA: TGTGCCAGTAGCCTCGGGTTGCGGGGGAACAATGAGCAGTTCTTC
CDR3 protein: CASSLGLRGNNEQFF
D gene: TRBD2
J gene: TRBJ2-1
V gene: TRBV19
clone size: NA

CDR3 DNA: TGTGCCAGCAGTTACACCCCCGACAGGGCTAATCAGCCCCAGCATTTT
CDR3 protein: CASSYTPDRANQPQHF
D gene: TRBD1
J gene: TRBJ1-5
V gene: TRBV6-6
clone size: once

CDR3 DNA: TGCGCCAGCAGCCCCTCGGGGGGGGCCCGGGGTGAGCAGTTCTTC
CDR3 protein: CASSPSGGARGEQFF
D gene: TRBD2
J gene: TRBJ2-1
V gene: TRBV4-3
clone size: NA

CDR3 DNA: TGTGCCAGCAGCATCGGGACTCTAGGTGGGACCCAGTACTTC
CDR3 protein: CASSIGTLGGTQYF
D gene: NA
J gene: TRBJ2-5
V gene: TRBV7-8
clone size: NA

CDR3 DNA: TGTGCCAGCAGCGTACCTAGCGGGGATCCCTACAATGAGCAGTTCTTC
CDR3 protein: CASSVPSGDPYNEQFF
D gene: TRBD2
J gene: TRBJ2-1
V gene: TRBV9
clone size: few

CDR3 DNA: TGCGCCAGCAGCCAAACACACTCCTACGAGCAGTACTTC
CDR3 protein: CASSQTHSYEQYF
D gene: NA
J gene: TRBJ2-7
V gene: TRBV4-1
clone size: NA

CDR3 DNA: TGTGCCAGCAGCTTTTCCCCCGCAGGGGGTAACACTGAAGCTTTCTTT
CDR3 protein: CASSFSPAGGNTEAFF
D gene: TRBD1
J gene: TRBJ1-1
V gene: TRBV7-2
clone size: NA

CDR3 DNA: TGTGCCACCGGGGACAGGGGTCCTAACTATGGCTACACCTTC
CDR3 protein: CATGDRGPNYGYTF
D gene: TRBD1
J gene: TRBJ1-2
V gene: TRBV10-3
clone size: NA

CDR3 DNA: TGTGCCAGCAGTGACTCGAGCCGCCATCGGGGGTGGTTCACTGAAGCTTTCTTT
CDR3 protein: CASSDSSRHRGWFTEAFF
D gene: NA
J gene: TRBJ1-1
V gene: TRBV6-4
clone size: NA

CDR3 DNA: TGCGCCAGCAGCCCCAAGGCTGGGGGCACTGAAGCTTTCTTT
CDR3 protein: CASSPKAGGTEAFF
D gene: NA
J gene: TRBJ1-1
V gene: TRBV4-3
clone size: NA

CDR3 DNA: TGTGCCAGCAGCCAAGATTTGAGACAGGGAATTAGGAACACTGAAGCTTTCTTT
CDR3 protein: CASSQDLRQGIRNTEAFF
D gene: TRBD1
J gene: TRBJ1-1
V gene: TRBV14
clone size: NA

CDR3 DNA: TGTGCCAGCACCTTGGACAGGGGCCGCCTCCACTTT
CDR3 protein: CASTLDRGRLHF
D gene: TRBD1
J gene: TRBJ1-6
V gene: TRBV7-9
clone size: NA

CDR3 DNA: TGTGCCAGCAGCTTATTCAGGGGTCCGGGCTCCTACGAGCAGTACTTC
CDR3 protein: CASSLFRGPGSYEQYF
D gene: NA
J gene: TRBJ2-7
V gene: TRBV11-2
clone size: NA

CDR3 DNA: TGTGCCAGCGGATTCGAGGGGACGGAGACCCAGTACTTC
CDR3 protein: CASGFEGTETQYF
D gene: NA
J gene: TRBJ2-5
V gene: TRBV6-6
clone size: NA

CDR3 DNA: TGTGCCAGCAGCGGGGACCCTGCGGGACAGGCCGTCCACGAGCAGTACTTC
CDR3 protein: CASSGDPAGQAVHEQYF
D gene: TRBD1
J gene: TRBJ2-7
V gene: TRBV9
clone size: NA

CDR3 DNA: TGTGCCAGTTCGACAGGAACAAACACTGAAGCTTTCTTT
CDR3 protein: CASSTGTNTEAFF
D gene: NA
J gene: TRBJ1-1
V gene: TRBV5-6
clone size: NA

CDR3 DNA: TGCAGCGTCGATAGCGGGGTGAGCTCCTACAATGAGCAGTTCTTC
CDR3 protein: CSVDSGVSSYNEQFF
D gene: TRBD2
J gene: TRBJ2-1
V gene: TRBV29-1
clone size: NA

CDR3 DNA: TGTGCCAGCAGCTCACTTGGCGGGGAGGGGGGTAACTACGAGCAGTACTTC
CDR3 protein: CASSSLGGEGGNYEQYF
D gene: NA
J gene: TRBJ2-7
V gene: TRBV11-2
clone size: NA

CDR3 DNA: TGTGCCAGCAGCCCCAGCCAGCTCGAGCAGTACTTC
CDR3 protein: CASSPSQLEQYF
D gene: NA
J gene: TRBJ2-7
V gene: TRBV7-2
clone size: NA

CDR3 DNA: TGTGCCAGCAGCGTAAGCAGAACCGGGGAGCTGTTTTTT
CDR3 protein: CASSVSRTGELFF
D gene: NA
J gene: TRBJ2-2
V gene: TRBV9
clone size: large

CDR3 DNA: TGTGCCAGCAGTTTGCGGGTGGGACCGCACTACGAGCAGTACTTC
CDR3 protein: CASSLRVGPHYEQYF
D gene: NA
J gene: TRBJ2-7
V gene: TRBV6-5
clone size: few

CDR3 DNA: TGTGCCAGCAGCGACCTACAGGGCTCGGACGAGCAGTACTTC
CDR3 protein: CASSDLQGSDEQYF
D gene: NA
J gene: TRBJ2-7
V gene: TRBV7-2
clone size: NA

CDR3 DNA: TGTGCCAGAAGCTCCCCCGGGGGGCTAAAAAATAACTATGGCTACACCTTC
CDR3 protein: CARSSPGGLKNNYGYTF
D gene: NA
J gene: TRBJ1-2
V gene: TRBV7-5
clone size: NA

CDR3 DNA: TGTGCCAGCAGCGCGGAAGATACAGGGGTGGAAGAGACCCAGTACTTC
CDR3 protein: CASSAEDTGVEETQYF
D gene: TRBD1
J gene: TRBJ2-5
V gene: TRBV9
clone size: NA

CDR3 DNA: TGTGCCAGCAGTTACTCGATCCAGGGTCGCTATGGCTACACCTTC
CDR3 protein: CASSYSIQGRYGYTF
D gene: NA
J gene: TRBJ1-2
V gene: TRBV6-6
clone size: NA

CDR3 DNA: TGTGCCAGCAGCCAAGATCTATACAGGTCCTTTTCTGGAAACACCATATATTTT
CDR3 protein: CASSQDLYRSFSGNTIYF
D gene: NA
J gene: TRBJ1-3
V gene: TRBV4-2
clone size: once

CDR3 DNA: TGTGCCACGGGCATAGGGCAAAGGAATTCACCCCTCCACTTT
CDR3 protein: CATGIGQRNSPLHF
D gene: NA
J gene: TRBJ1-6
V gene: TRBV19
clone size: NA

CDR3 DNA: TGTGCCAGCAGCCAAAATACCCTTGGCTACACCTTC
CDR3 protein: CASSQNTLGYTF
D gene: NA
J gene: TRBJ1-2
V gene: TRBV4-2
clone size: NA

CDR3 DNA: TGTGCCAGCAGCTTAGGCAAATACGAGCAGTACTTC
CDR3 protein: CASSLGKYEQYF
D gene: NA
J gene: TRBJ2-7
V gene: TRBV11-2
clone size: large

CDR3 DNA: TGTGCCAGCAGTCCGGGACTAGCGGGGGAGAATGAGCAGTTCTTC
CDR3 protein: CASSPGLAGENEQFF
D gene: TRBD2
J gene: TRBJ2-1
V gene: TRBV6-6
clone size: NA

CDR3 DNA: TGTGCCAGCAGTTCGTCCTCGGCGGGCTACGAGCAGTACTTC
CDR3 protein: CASSSSSAGYEQYF
D gene: NA
J gene: TRBJ2-7
V gene: TRBV27
clone size: once

CDR3 DNA: TGCGCCAGCAGCCAAGTGGGGATCGTTGACTACGAGCAGTACTTC
CDR3 protein: CASSQVGIVDYEQYF
D gene: NA
J gene: TRBJ2-7
V gene: TRBV4-1
clone size: NA

CDR3 DNA: TGTGCCAGCAGCTTAGATGTGGTCAGCCCCCTCCACTTT
CDR3 protein: CASSLDVVSPLHF
D gene: NA
J gene: TRBJ1-6
V gene: TRBV7-6
clone size: few

CDR3 DNA: TGTGCCAGCAGCTTAGAGCCGGGACCCATCAGGGAGTACTTC
CDR3 protein: CASSLEPGPIREYF
D gene: NA
J gene: TRBJ2-7
V gene: TRBV7-8
clone size: NA

CDR3 DNA: TGTGCCAGCAGTGGCTATACCTACGAGCAGTACTTC
CDR3 protein: CASSGYTYEQYF
D gene: NA
J gene: TRBJ2-7
V gene: TRBV6-1
clone size: NA

CDR3 DNA: TGTGCCAGCAGTTTAAGCAGGGGGCTTAGCACTGAAGCTTTCTTT
CDR3 protein: CASSLSRGLSTEAFF
D gene: TRBD1
J gene: TRBJ1-1
V gene: TRBV27
clone size: NA

CDR3 DNA: TGTGCCACCCTGGACGAAAAACTGTTTTTT
CDR3 protein: CATLDEKLFF
D gene: NA
J gene: TRBJ1-4
V gene: TRBV7-9
clone size: NA

CDR3 DNA: TGTGCCAGCAGCTCCCGGGCCTCTGGCGGGCAGTACTTC
CDR3 protein: CASSSRASGGQYF
D gene: NA
J gene: TRBJ2-7
V gene: TRBV7-9
clone size: NA

CDR3 DNA: TGTGCCAGCCGAGGCAGCGGATACACCGAGCAGTACTTC
CDR3 protein: CASRGSGYTEQYF
D gene: NA
J gene: TRBJ2-7
V gene: TRBV11-2
clone size: few

CDR3 DNA: TGCGCCAGCAACCCAATACAGGGGACCTATGGCTACACCTTC
CDR3 protein: CASNPIQGTYGYTF
D gene: TRBD1
J gene: TRBJ1-2
V gene: TRBV4-1
clone size: NA

CDR3 DNA: TGCAGTACCTCCGGCCCCATAGTGAACGAGCAGTACTTC
CDR3 protein: CSTSGPIVNEQYF
D gene: NA
J gene: TRBJ2-7
V gene: TRBV29-1
clone size: NA

CDR3 DNA: TGTGCCAGCAGCTTAAGTAGCGGGGGCTCCTACGAGCAGTACTTC
CDR3 protein: CASSLSSGGSYEQYF
D gene: TRBD2
J gene: TRBJ2-7
V gene: TRBV11-3
clone size: NA

CDR3 DNA: TGTGCCAGCAGCTTAACGGGGTCCGTTTCGGATGAGCAGTTCTTC
CDR3 protein: CASSLTGSVSDEQFF
D gene: NA
J gene: TRBJ2-1
V gene: TRBV11-2
clone size: NA